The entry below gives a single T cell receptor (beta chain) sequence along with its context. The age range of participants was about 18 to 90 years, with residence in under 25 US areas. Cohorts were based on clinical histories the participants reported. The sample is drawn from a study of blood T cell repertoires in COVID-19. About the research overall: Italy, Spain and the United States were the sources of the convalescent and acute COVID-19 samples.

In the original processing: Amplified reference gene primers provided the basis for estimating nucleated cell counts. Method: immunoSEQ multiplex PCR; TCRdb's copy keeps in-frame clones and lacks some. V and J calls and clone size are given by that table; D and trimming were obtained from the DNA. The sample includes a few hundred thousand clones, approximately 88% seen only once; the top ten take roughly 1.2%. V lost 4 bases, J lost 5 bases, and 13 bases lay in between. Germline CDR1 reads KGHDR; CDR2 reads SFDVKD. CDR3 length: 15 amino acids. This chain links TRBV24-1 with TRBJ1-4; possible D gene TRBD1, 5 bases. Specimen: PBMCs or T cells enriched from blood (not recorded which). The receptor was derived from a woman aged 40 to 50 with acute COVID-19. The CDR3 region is CATSETGTENEKLFF. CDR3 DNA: TGTGCCACCAGTGAAACCGGGACTGAAAATGAAAAACTGTTTTTT.